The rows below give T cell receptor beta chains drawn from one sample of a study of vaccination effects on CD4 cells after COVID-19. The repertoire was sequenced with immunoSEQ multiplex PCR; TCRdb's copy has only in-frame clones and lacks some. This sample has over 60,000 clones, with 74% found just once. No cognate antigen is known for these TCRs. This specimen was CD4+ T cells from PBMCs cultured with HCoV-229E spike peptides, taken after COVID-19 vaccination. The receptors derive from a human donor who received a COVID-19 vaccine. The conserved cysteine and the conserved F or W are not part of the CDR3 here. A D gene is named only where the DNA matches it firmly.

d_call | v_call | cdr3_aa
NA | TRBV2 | ASTVINQPQH
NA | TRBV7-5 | ARSLLGGAGNEQF
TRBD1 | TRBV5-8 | ASPRALDRGVSNEQF
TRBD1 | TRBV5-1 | ASSSQGAGTDTQY
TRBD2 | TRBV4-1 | ASNSGGAYNEQF
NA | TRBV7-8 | ASSARVFPGANVLT
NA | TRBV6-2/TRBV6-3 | ASSLRTGRAF
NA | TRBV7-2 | ASSVSVPLGGNSPLH
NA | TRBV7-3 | ASLQAF
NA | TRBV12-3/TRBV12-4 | ASSRHGYAEAF
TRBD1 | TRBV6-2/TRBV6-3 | ASSWGQRDNQPQH
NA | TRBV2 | ASSVAIATEAF
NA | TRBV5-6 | ASSVRGGIQY
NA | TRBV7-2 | ASSLRGVSGANVLT
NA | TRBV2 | ASTRTFTDTQY
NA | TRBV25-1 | ASSIYSGNTIY
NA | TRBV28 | ASSLTVISGNTIY
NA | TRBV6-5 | ASSYSRGTTDTQY
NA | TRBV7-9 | ASSSWTGGKRGNEQF
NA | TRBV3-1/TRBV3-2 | ASSQVSSLYQETQY
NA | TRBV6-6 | ASSRQRTDTQY
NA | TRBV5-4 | ASSFTQGSGAGNTIY
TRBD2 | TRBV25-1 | ASSNGAGFNEQF
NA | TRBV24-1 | ATSVPLDGSNEQF
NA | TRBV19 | ASSRGGRVGNTIY